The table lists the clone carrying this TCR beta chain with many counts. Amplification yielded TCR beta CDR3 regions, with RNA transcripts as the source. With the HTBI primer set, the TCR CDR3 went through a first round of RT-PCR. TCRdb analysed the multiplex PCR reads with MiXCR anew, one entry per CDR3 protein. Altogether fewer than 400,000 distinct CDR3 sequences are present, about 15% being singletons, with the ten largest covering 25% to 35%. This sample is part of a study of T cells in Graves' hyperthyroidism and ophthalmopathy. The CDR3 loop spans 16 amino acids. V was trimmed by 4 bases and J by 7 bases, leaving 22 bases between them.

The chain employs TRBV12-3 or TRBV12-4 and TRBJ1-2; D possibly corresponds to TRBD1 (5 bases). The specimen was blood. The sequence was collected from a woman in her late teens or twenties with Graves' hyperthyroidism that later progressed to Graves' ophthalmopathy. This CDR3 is CASSSQPVPQGGGYTF. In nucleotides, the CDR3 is TGTGCCAGCAGTTCCCAGCCCGTTCCGCAGGGAGGTGGCTACACCTTC.